The 30 T cell receptor beta chains below were found in one sample sequenced in a study of identifying expanded T cells in peripheral blood. Data came from immunoSEQ multiplex PCR; TCRdb stores just in-frame clones and leaves some out. Of over 65,000 clones in the sample, over 85% were seen once. The specimen was blood. These receptors all stem from a person between 18 and 75 years old in good health.

V is TRBV20-1 and J is TRBJ1-1; weak D call: TRBD1 (5 bases). CDR1 is DFQATT, CDR2 SNEGSKA, per germline (reference sequence). Trimming left V 5 bases short and J 6 bases short, with 10 bases between. The CDR3 spans 11 residues. This chain's CDR3 is CSAYRWSEAFF. DNA of the CDR3: TGCAGTGCTTACAGGTGGTCTGAAGCTTTCTTT.

The CDR3 reads CASSPGGSYEQYF. The CDR3 DNA sequence: TGTGCCAGCAGCCCAGGTGGGTCCTACGAGCAGTACTTC. The genes are TRBV9 and TRBJ2-7; no clear D gene. The germline V and J ends were trimmed by 4 bases and 1 base, with 9 bases remaining between them. CDR1 and CDR2 from the germline V gene are SGDLS and YYNGEE. The length of the CDR3 is 13 residues. Together with reference TRBV9 and TRBJ2-7, the CDR3 gives the full variable domain: DSGVTQTPKHLITATGQRVTLRCSPRSGDLSVYWYQQSLDQGLQFLIQYYNGEERAKGNILERFSAQQFPDLHSELNLSSLELGDSALYFCASSPGGSYEQYFGPGTRLTVT.

This chain joins TRBV6-5 and TRBJ2-7; 9 bases line up with TRBD1. CDR3 length: 16 amino acids. V lost 2 bases, J lost 3 bases, and 8 bases stayed unmatched. Germline V lookup: CDR1 MNHEY, CDR2 SVGAGI. CDR3 loop: CASSYGQGSVVYEQYF. CDR3 bases: TGTGCCAGCAGTTACGGACAGGGGTCGGTTGTCTACGAGCAGTACTTC.

V and J are TRBV11-3 and TRBJ1-1; no clear D. CDR3 size: 13 residues. CDR1 and CDR2 (germline): SGHNT, YENEEA. Between the trimmed V and J ends, which lost 1 base and 0 bases, there was a span of 3 bases. The chain's CDR3 is CASSLGLNTEAFF. The CDR3 DNA is TGTGCCAGCAGCTTAGGACTGAACACTGAAGCTTTCTTT.

The rearrangement uses TRBV5-1 and TRBJ2-1; 7 bases are shared with TRBD1. This CDR3 comprises 15 residues. In germline, CDR1 is SGHRS, CDR2 YFSETQ. The V gene end was trimmed by 5 bases and the J gene end by 0 bases; junction bases not matched to a gene: 5. In nucleotides, the CDR3 is TGCGCCAGCAGGGAGACAGGGACCTCCTACAATGAGCAGTTCTTC. It yields the protein CASRETGTSYNEQFF.

The chain combines TRBV6-6 with TRBJ2-3; 8 bases are a match to TRBD2. Germline assignment: CDR1 MNHNY and CDR2 SVGAGI (reference sequence). V shed 2 bases, J shed 2 bases, and the junction held 6 bases outside the gene matches. The CDR3 totals 16 residues. This chain's CDR3 is CASSYSGGGPTDTQYF. Here the CDR3 DNA reads TGTGCCAGCAGTTACAGCGGCGGGGGGCCCACAGATACGCAGTATTTT.

The chain uses TRBV21-1 and TRBJ1-5. TRBV21-1 has pseudogene status. This CDR3 is built from 14 residues. In nucleotides, the CDR3 is TGTGCCAGCAGCAAAGAAAGGGTAGGAGGGCCCCAGCATTTT. The encoded protein is CASSKERVGGPQHF.

This rearrangement joins TRBV30 to TRBJ1-2; 7 bases agree with TRBD1. The CDR3 has 14 residues. Germline V gives CDR1 GTSNPN, CDR2 SVGIG (reference sequence). V shed 2 bases, J shed 5 bases, and the junction held 8 bases outside the gene matches. The CDR3 spells CAWSFPGQAYGYTF. The CDR3 nucleotides read TGTGCCTGGAGTTTCCCAGGACAGGCGTATGGCTACACCTTC.

This sequence joins TRBV7-3 and TRBJ1-1; the D gene is possibly TRBD1 (6 bases). The CDR3 length is 14 residues. Trimming took off 5 bases at V and 1 base at J, with 11 bases between the two ends. The germline gives CDR1 SGHTA, CDR2 FQGTGA. Here the CDR3 reads CASSLGTPNTEAFF. DNA for the CDR3: TGTGCCAGCAGCCTAGGGACACCGAACACTGAAGCTTTCTTT.

The chain employs TRBV7-9 and TRBJ1-1; no reliable D call. The CDR3 contains 13 residues. Trimming removed 6 bases from V and 4 bases from J, with 12 bases in between. The germline gives CDR1 SEHNR, CDR2 FQNEAQ (reference sequence). The CDR3 region has the DNA TGTGCCAGCAGTTTTCCGTCGTTCACTGAAGCTTTCTTT. This encodes CASSFPSFTEAFF.

The chain recombines TRBV11-2 with TRBJ1-4; tentative D call: TRBD1 (5 bases). Germline V gives CDR1 SGHAT, CDR2 FQNNGV. Trimming cost V 6 bases and J 8 bases, with 19 bases left between them. The CDR3 is 15 amino acids. This CDR3 reads CASSRRRGNREKLFF. The CDR3 region has the DNA TGTGCCAGCAGTCGCAGGAGGGGAAATCGGGAAAAACTGTTTTTT.

This clone was detected once. The chain carries TRBV5-4 and TRBJ1-3; tentative D call: TRBD1 (6 bases). V was cut by 0 bases and J by 3 bases, with 13 bases left in between. Germline-derived CDR1 and CDR2 are SGHNT and YYREEE (reference sequence). The length of the CDR3 is 16 residues. CDR3 DNA: TGTGCCAGCAGCTTGGGCAGGGGCTTGAATGGAAACACCATATATTTT. Amino acids: CASSLGRGLNGNTIYF. Full variable domain (remainder filled in from reference TRBV5-4 and TRBJ1-3): ETGVTQSPTHLIKTRGQQVTLRCSSQSGHNTVSWYQQALGQGPQFIFQYYREEENGRGNFPPRFSGLQFPNYSSELNVNALELDDSALYLCASSLGRGLNGNTIYFGEGSWLTVV.

The chain employs TRBV18 and TRBJ2-2, with 7 bases fitting TRBD2. Germline CDR1 is KGHSH and CDR2 is LQKENI. The CDR3 sequence is 16 residues long. Unmatched junction bases numbered 7, after V lost 3 bases and J lost 3 bases. CDR3 loop: CASSPRGGSDTGELFF. CDR3 DNA sequence: TGTGCCAGCTCACCCCGGGGAGGGTCGGACACCGGGGAGCTGTTTTTT.

J is TRBJ2-3 and V is TRBV9; the match to TRBD1 covers 7 bases. The germline V gene has CDR1 SGDLS and CDR2 YYNGEE. The V gene end was trimmed by 0 bases and the J gene end by 6 bases; junction bases not matched to a gene: 10. The CDR3 is 16 amino acids. The CDR3 coding sequence is TGTGCCAGCAGCGTAGAAAGGGGGCTAGCTACGGATACGCAGTATTTT. Amino acids: CASSVERGLATDTQYF.

This clone showed up just once. V gene TRBV2 combines with J gene TRBJ1-5, with TRBD1 as a possible D gene (5 bases). The CDR3 is 16 amino acids. Germline values: CDR1 SNHLY, CDR2 FYNNEI. Trimming removed 5 bases at V and 0 bases at J, with 14 bases between. The CDR3 region is CASSHRDGYSNQPQHF. CDR3 nucleotide sequence: TGTGCCAGCAGTCATAGGGACGGGTATAGCAATCAGCCCCAGCATTTT.

This clone was picked up one time. The chain uses TRBV15 and TRBJ2-3; 7 bases fit TRBD2. The junction had 11 bases not matched to a gene; V was cut back by 9 bases and J by 2 bases. Germline CDR1 reads LNHNV; CDR2 reads YYDKDF (reference sequence). The CDR3 is 15 amino acids. CDR3 DNA: TGTGCCACGAGTCCCTCGGGGGGAGACACAGATACGCAGTATTTT. It specifies CATSPSGGDTDTQYF.

V and J are TRBV5-1 and TRBJ2-7, with TRBD1 matching over 8 bases. Germline V gene data show CDR1 as SGHRS and CDR2 as YFSETQ. J lost 6 bases, V lost 3 bases, and 8 bases had no gene match. The CDR3 length is 14 residues. The CDR3 region has the DNA TGCGCCAGCAGCTCTGGACAGGGTCTTGGCGAGCAGTACTTC. It encodes CASSSGQGLGEQYF.

The chain couples TRBV30 to TRBJ2-5; D is undetermined. Germline V CDR1 and CDR2: GTSNPN, SVGIG (reference sequence). Trimming shortened V by 2 bases and J by 5 bases, and 9 bases separated the two germline ends. The CDR3 is 12 amino acids. The DNA of the CDR3 is TGTGCCTGGAGTATCGTAAGGGAGACCCAGTACTTC. This sequence encodes CAWSIVRETQYF.

This chain uses TRBV4-1 with TRBJ1-4; 9 nucleotides align to TRBD1. Germline trimming cut 1 base from V and 6 bases from J; bases unmatched to any gene: 3. The CDR3 loop spans 15 amino acids. The germline V gene encodes CDR1 MGHRA and CDR2 YSYEKL. In DNA, the CDR3 is TGCGCCAGCAGCCAAGGGGACAGGGCGTATGAAAAACTGTTTTTT. It encodes CASSQGDRAYEKLFF.

The chain carries TRBV7-9 and TRBJ1-2; the D gene is possibly TRBD1 (5 bases). Germline V gives CDR1 SEHNR, CDR2 FQNEAQ (reference sequence). The CDR3 runs to 14 residues. V lost 5 bases to trimming and J lost 4 bases, with 14 bases between them. DNA for the CDR3: TGTGCCAGCAGCCTCCGGGACCCGACCTATGGCTACACCTTC. As protein: CASSLRDPTYGYTF.

The gene calls are TRBV12-5 and TRBJ2-1; D possibly corresponds to TRBD1 (6 bases). Per the germline V gene, CDR1 is LGHNT and CDR2 is FRNRAP. This CDR3 spans 14 amino acids. V lost 2 bases to trimming and J lost 7 bases, with 12 bases between them. The CDR3 DNA follows: TGTGCTAGTGGTTTGACAGGGATATGGAATGAGCAGTTCTTC. Its translation: CASGLTGIWNEQFF.

The chain carries TRBV5-1 and TRBJ2-2; D call uncertain. The V and J ends lost 0 bases and 4 bases respectively, with 7 bases between them. Germline assignment: CDR1 SGHRS and CDR2 YFSETQ. The CDR3 spans 14 residues. The CDR3 sequence: CASSLGHFTGELFF. In DNA, the CDR3 is TGCGCCAGCAGCTTGGGACATTTCACCGGGGAGCTGTTTTTT.

The rearrangement joins TRBV10-3 to TRBJ1-1; D may be TRBD1 (6 bases). The V and J ends lost 3 bases and 5 bases respectively, with 13 bases between them. The germline V gene encodes CDR1 ENHRY and CDR2 SYGVKD. The CDR3 sequence is 14 residues long. The CDR3 spells CAISDRGSWTEAFF. CDR3 sequence (DNA): TGTGCCATCAGTGACAGGGGCAGTTGGACTGAAGCTTTCTTT.

The chain recombines TRBV5-4 with TRBJ2-1, with D perhaps TRBD2 (6 bases). V was pared by 4 bases and J by 8 bases, with 16 bases between. The V gene's germline CDR1 is SGHNT and CDR2 YYREEE (reference sequence). This CDR3 region has 14 residues. The CDR3 loop is CASSPGLAGYEQFF. CDR3 sequence (DNA): TGTGCCAGCAGCCCGGGACTTGCGGGCTATGAGCAGTTCTTC.

The J gene is TRBJ2-3, the V gene TRBV5-1; maybe TRBD2 (6 bases). V gave up 0 bases and J gave up 2 bases, with 13 bases separating them. The germline V gene encodes CDR1 SGHRS and CDR2 YFSETQ. The CDR3 is 16 amino acids. The CDR3 nucleotides are TGCGCCAGCAGCTTGGTGGTAGCGGTGATCACAGATACGCAGTATTTT. It encodes CASSLVVAVITDTQYF.

The chain employs TRBV14 and TRBJ1-1; D is uncertain. V gave up 1 base and J gave up 4 bases, with 10 bases separating them. The CDR3 extends over 14 amino acids. Per germline, CDR1 SGHDN and CDR2 FVKESK. The CDR3 protein is CASSQVGWGTEAFF. In nucleotides, the CDR3 is TGTGCCAGCAGCCAAGTGGGATGGGGCACTGAAGCTTTCTTT.

The genes are TRBV5-1 and TRBJ2-5; D ambiguous. The V end was cut by 0 bases, the J end by 4 bases, with 7 bases between. This CDR3 has 13 amino acids. The V gene's germline CDR1 is SGHRS and CDR2 YFSETQ. The DNA of the CDR3 is TGCGCCAGCAGCTTGGGCAGGCGAGAGACCCAGTACTTC. Encoded protein: CASSLGRRETQYF.

The rearrangement uses TRBV13 and TRBJ2-7; 13 nucleotides match TRBD2. J gave up 9 bases and V 2 bases, and 1 base lay outside the gene matches. Germline CDR1 PRHDT, CDR2 FYEKMQ (reference sequence). The CDR3 runs 13 residues. CDR3 DNA sequence: TGTGCCAGCAGCTTAACTAGCGGGAGGGCGCAGTACTTC. It is translated as CASSLTSGRAQYF.

The chain employs TRBV7-9 and TRBJ2-2; no reliable D call. Trimming removed 5 bases from V and 0 bases from J, with 7 bases in between. CDR1 and CDR2 from the germline V gene are SEHNR and FQNEAQ (reference sequence). The CDR3 totals 14 residues. The CDR3: CASSVKSNTGELFF. In DNA, the CDR3 is TGTGCCAGCAGCGTTAAATCGAACACCGGGGAGCTGTTTTTT.

V gene TRBV4-1 combines with J gene TRBJ2-7; D is ambiguous. CDR3 size: 15 residues. Looked up from germline, CDR1 is MGHRA and CDR2 is YSYEKL. V lost 2 bases to trimming and J lost 2 bases, with 13 bases between them. CDR3 in amino acids: CASSQTSTLTYEQYF. Written as DNA, the CDR3 is TGCGCCAGCAGCCAAACCTCAACTTTGACCTACGAGCAGTACTTC.